This T cell receptor (beta chain) is from a study of shared clonotypes between healthy human individuals. On this clone itself: Its antigen is still unknown.

Study-wide results and limits: Among a few donors, about 5% of naive CD4 clonotypes were found in common.

The ends were cut back, 0 bases at V and 3 bases at J, with 9 bases in the middle. Germline values: CDR1 SNHLY, CDR2 FYNNEI. CDR3 length equals 14 residues. The healthy adult donors were HIV-negative and reported no recent acute infections or vaccinations. A deep-level run was used for the assay. Libraries were prepared by immunoSEQ multiplex PCR; TCRdb keeps only in-frame clonotypes and omits some of them. The sample contains about 2.4 million clones, 90% to 95% of which appear only once. The sample was naive CD4+ T cells sorted from blood. The subset was: CD45RA+ positively selected. This TCR came from a man aged 18 to 29 in good health. The V gene is TRBV2, the J gene TRBJ2-7, with D maybe TRBD2 (6 bases). DNA for the CDR3: TGTGCCAGCAGTGAAGCGGAGGGCCGCTACGAGCAGTACTTC. Translated: CASSEAEGRYEQYF.